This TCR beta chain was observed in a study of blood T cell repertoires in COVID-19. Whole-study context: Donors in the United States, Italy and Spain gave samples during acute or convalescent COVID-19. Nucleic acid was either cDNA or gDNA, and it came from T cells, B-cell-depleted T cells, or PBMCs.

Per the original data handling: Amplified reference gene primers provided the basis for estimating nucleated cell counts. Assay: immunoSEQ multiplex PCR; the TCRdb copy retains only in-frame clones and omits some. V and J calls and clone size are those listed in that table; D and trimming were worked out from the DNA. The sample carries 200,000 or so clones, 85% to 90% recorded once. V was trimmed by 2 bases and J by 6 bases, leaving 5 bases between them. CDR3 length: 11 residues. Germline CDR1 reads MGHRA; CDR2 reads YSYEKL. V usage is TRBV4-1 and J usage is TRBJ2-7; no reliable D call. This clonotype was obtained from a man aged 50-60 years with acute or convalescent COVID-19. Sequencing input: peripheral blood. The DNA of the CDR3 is TGCGCCAGCAGCCAATCAGGCGAGCAGTACTTC. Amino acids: CASSQSGEQYF.